The rows below give T cell receptor beta chains drawn from one sample of a study of follicular helper T cells after annual influenza vaccination. Some clones are missing from TCRdb's copy, which holds only in-frame ones; the method was immunoSEQ multiplex PCR. The table lists fewer than 5,000 clones, 83% of them singletons, with approximately 1% in the top ten. The input for sequencing was CXCR5+ CD38- circulating T follicular helper cells from blood, taken 7 days after influenza vaccination. The receptors were gathered from an adult who received the influenza vaccine. Both conserved end residues are part of each CDR3. The D gene is left open where the match is weak. A clone size is listed for some rows: how often the clone was seen (once, few, many), or a class if it is expanded.

d_call,clone_size,j_call,v_call,cdr3_nt,cdr3_aa
-,-,TRBJ1-2,TRBV6-5,TGTGCCAGCACCCGGGCCAGTTTCGGAAACTATGGCTACACCTTC,CASTRASFGNYGYTF
-,-,TRBJ1-3,TRBV5-4,TGTGCCAGCAGGTCCGACAGAAACACCATATATTTT,CASRSDRNTIYF
TRBD1,-,TRBJ2-1,TRBV18,TGTGCCAGCTCACCAGGGACAGGGGGAACTTCCTACAATGAGCAGTTCTTC,CASSPGTGGTSYNEQFF
-,-,TRBJ2-5,TRBV5-1,TGCGCCAGCAGCTTATCATTCCCGGGACGACAAGAGACCCAGTACTTC,CASSLSFPGRQETQYF
-,-,TRBJ1-6,TRBV25-1,TGTGCCAGCAGTGAACGTCACTCACCCCTCCACTTT,CASSERHSPLHF
-,few,TRBJ1-2,TRBV7-3,TGTGCCAGCAGCTTGCAGGGGTTTGGCTACACCTTC,CASSLQGFGYTF
-,-,TRBJ2-5,TRBV19,TGTGCCAGTCGCAACTCCCGGGTTCATGAGACCCAGTACTTC,CASRNSRVHETQYF
TRBD2,-,TRBJ2-1,TRBV4-2,TGTGCCAGCAGCCAGGACTTTCGCGGGGGGCTCTACAATGAGCAGTTCTTC,CASSQDFRGGLYNEQFF
TRBD1,-,TRBJ1-2,TRBV7-8,TGTGCCAGCAGCCGACAGGGTGACTATGGCTACACCTTC,CASSRQGDYGYTF
-,-,TRBJ2-3,TRBV19,TGTGCCAGTAGTATAGATCAGGGGACAGATACGCAGTATTTT,CASSIDQGTDTQYF
-,-,TRBJ2-3,TRBV10-3,TGTGCCATCAGTTCCTCGGGGGGCGGGGTAGCAGATACGCAGTATTTT,CAISSSGGGVADTQYF
TRBD2,-,TRBJ2-5,TRBV4-2,TGTGCCAGCAGCCAAGATGGGACTAGCGGGGGCCCTGAGACCCAGTACTTC,CASSQDGTSGGPETQYF
-,-,TRBJ1-2,TRBV5-1,TGCGCCAGCAGCTTGGAACAGAGGGACTATGGCTACACCTTC,CASSLEQRDYGYTF
-,-,TRBJ2-5,TRBV18,TGTGCCAGCTCACCTAACAGCGGGGAGACCCAGTACTTC,CASSPNSGETQYF
-,-,TRBJ2-7,TRBV7-2,TGTGCCAGCAGCTATCCAGGGGCCTGGGAGCAGTACTTC,CASSYPGAWEQYF
TRBD2,-,TRBJ2-7,TRBV5-1,TGCGCCAGCAGTGGGACTAGCACCTCCTACGAGCAGTACTTC,CASSGTSTSYEQYF
-,-,TRBJ1-1,TRBV2,TGTGCCAGCAGTCGGGCGGGGGCCGCTGAAGCTTTCTTT,CASSRAGAAEAFF
-,-,TRBJ1-1,TRBV18,TGTGCCAGCTCACCGAAGGGCCCCCCCGAAACTGAAGCTTTCTTT,CASSPKGPPETEAFF
TRBD2,-,TRBJ2-7,TRBV13,TGTGCCAGCAGCTTCTTTAGCGGGGGGAGTTCGTACGAGCAGTACTTC,CASSFFSGGSSYEQYF
TRBD1,-,TRBJ1-1,TRBV19,TGTGCCAGTAGTGACCCGGGACAGGGGAACACTGAAGCTTTCTTT,CASSDPGQGNTEAFF
TRBD2,-,TRBJ2-2,TRBV5-1,TGCGCCAGCAGCCCCCGGACTAGCGGGGGGGCCCTTCCTTATACCGGGGAGCTGTTTTTT,CASSPRTSGGALPYTGELFF
-,-,TRBJ1-2,TRBV7-2,TGTGCCAGCAGCGTTGACGGGAGTTCTAACTATGGCTACACCTTC,CASSVDGSSNYGYTF
-,once,TRBJ2-2,TRBV6-5,TGTGCCAGCAGTCAACCCGGTCGTACCGGGGAGCTGTTTTTT,CASSQPGRTGELFF
-,-,TRBJ2-5,TRBV15,TGTGCCACCTCAACAGGGACACAAGAGACCCAGTACTTC,CATSTGTQETQYF
-,-,TRBJ1-1,TRBV7-2,TGTGCCAGCAGCTTAGTCTCGGTGAACACTGAAGCTTTCTTT,CASSLVSVNTEAFF
-,once,TRBJ2-7,TRBV12-2,TGTGCAAGTCGCCCGGACAGGTCCTGCTCCTACGAGCAGTACTTC,CASRPDRSCSYEQYF
-,once,TRBJ2-1,TRBV7-6,TGTGCCAGCAGCTTAACCGGAGCCAATGAGCAGTTCTTC,CASSLTGANEQFF
TRBD1,-,TRBJ1-1,TRBV7-3,TGTGCCAGCAGCTTAACGCCGGGACAGGACACTGAAGCTTTCTTT,CASSLTPGQDTEAFF
-,-,TRBJ1-4,TRBV5-3,TGTGCCAGAAGCTTGATAAAGGGCCCCCTAATTGTTCCACTGTTTTTT,CARSLIKGPLIVPLFF
TRBD1,-,TRBJ2-7,TRBV28,TGTGCCAGCAGTCAGCCACAGGGGGCAAGCTCCTACGAGCAGTACTTC,CASSQPQGASSYEQYF
TRBD2,-,TRBJ2-7,TRBV7-2,TGTGCCAGCAGCTTGGGCGGGGGGGCCTCCTACGAGCAGTACTTC,CASSLGGGASYEQYF
TRBD1,-,TRBJ1-2,TRBV23-1,TGCGCCAGCCCCGCGGGACAGGTTTATGGCTACACCTTC,CASPAGQVYGYTF
TRBD2,-,TRBJ2-3,TRBV7-2,TGTGCCAGCAGCCTAACAGCGGGGGGGCAAGATACGCAGTATTTT,CASSLTAGGQDTQYF
-,-,TRBJ2-3,TRBV7-2,TGTGCCAGCAGCTACGGAGATAACACAGATACGCAGTATTTT,CASSYGDNTDTQYF
-,-,TRBJ1-2,TRBV5-1,TGCGCCAGCAGCTCATTACAGGGACGGGGATATGGCTACACCTTC,CASSSLQGRGYGYTF
TRBD1,-,TRBJ2-2,TRBV9,TGTGCCAGCAGCGCATCCGGGACAGGGGCCGGGGAGCTGTTTTTT,CASSASGTGAGELFF
-,-,TRBJ1-6,TRBV29-1,TGCAGCGTTTGCGCGGGGGTGAATTCACCCCTCCACTTT,CSVCAGVNSPLHF
-,-,TRBJ2-7,TRBV7-9,TGTGCCAGCAGAGCAACCCGGGCGGGATCCGACGAGCAGTACTTC,CASRATRAGSDEQYF
-,-,TRBJ1-2,TRBV7-9,TGTGCCAGCAGCTTCTCAGGGGACGGAGGCTACACCTTC,CASSFSGDGGYTF
TRBD1,-,TRBJ2-1,TRBV11-3,TGTGCCAGCAGCACCAGGACAGGAGTTAAGGATGAGCAGTTCTTC,CASSTRTGVKDEQFF
TRBD1,-,TRBJ1-1,TRBV19,TGTGCCAGTAGTGTCCTCGACAGGGCTACTGAAGCTTTCTTT,CASSVLDRATEAFF
-,few,TRBJ2-2,TRBV27,TGTGCCAGCAGTCTTCACTCCGTGGGCAGGGGTCCCGCGAACACCGGGGAGCTGTTTTTT,CASSLHSVGRGPANTGELFF
-,-,TRBJ1-1,TRBV5-6,TGTGCCAGCAGCCTGGGGACCGGGAACACTGAAGCTTTCTTT,CASSLGTGNTEAFF
TRBD1,few,TRBJ2-7,TRBV7-9,TGTGCCAGCCGACAGGGCCCCGGGTACGAGCAGTACTTC,CASRQGPGYEQYF
TRBD1,-,TRBJ1-2,TRBV15,TGTGCCACCAGCAGGAGACAGGGGGCTGACTATGGCTACACCTTC,CATSRRQGADYGYTF
-,-,TRBJ2-1,TRBV5-4,TGTGCCAGCAGCACGAGGAGCGGATCAACCTACAATGAGCAGTTCTTC,CASSTRSGSTYNEQFF
-,-,TRBJ1-1,TRBV10-3,TGTGCCATCAGTGAAGGGTGGGACACTGAAGCTTTCTTT,CAISEGWDTEAFF
-,-,TRBJ1-4,TRBV27,TGTGCCAGCAGTTTATTCGGAGCAACTAATGAAAAACTGTTTTTT,CASSLFGATNEKLFF
-,-,TRBJ1-2,TRBV27,TGTGCCAGCAGTCTAGAACAGGGTAGAGGCTACACCTTC,CASSLEQGRGYTF
TRBD2,-,TRBJ2-5,TRBV7-6,TGTGCCAGCAGCTATAGCGGGGGCAGACCCCAAGAGACCCAGTACTTC,CASSYSGGRPQETQYF
-,-,TRBJ1-1,TRBV7-9,TGTGCCAGCAGCCTAGGGGGAGAAGCTTTCTTT,CASSLGGEAFF
-,-,TRBJ2-7,TRBV2,TGTGCCAGCAGTGAAGCGCGGCGCGAGCAGTACTTC,CASSEARREQYF
TRBD1,-,TRBJ2-7,TRBV7-9,TGTGCCAGCAGTTTTGACAGGGCCCCTTCCTACGAGCAGTACTTC,CASSFDRAPSYEQYF